The T cell receptor (beta chain) under discussion was sequenced for a study of post-analysis software for immune sequencing data. Study-wide context: There were relapsing-remitting, secondary progressive and progressive-relapsing multiple sclerosis among the disease courses included.

Note on this clonotype: Its matching antigen is unknown.

The library was made from cDNA and included unique molecular identifiers. Roughly 500,000 cDNA molecules were obtained per 1 to 10 million input T cells. One entry per CDR3 protein, called by TCRdb with MiXCR from the PCR reads. The sample shows about 500,000 distinct CDR3 sequences, approximately 46% of them seen only once. Trimming removed 5 bases from V and 1 base from J, with 12 bases in between. Per the germline V gene, CDR1 is SGHVS and CDR2 is FQNEAQ. The CDR3 loop spans 15 amino acids. Study results and limitations: Multiple sclerosis patients had significantly lower normalized Chao1 diversity than controls. Relative to controls, patients had a few TRBV segments at higher frequency, with TRBV5-6, TRBV5-1 and TRBV20-1 among these. F measure showed strong co-clustering of same-batch samples.

The sequenced sample was blood. The chain recombines TRBV7-8 with TRBJ2-1, with a weak D call TRBD1 (5 bases). This clonotype was sampled from a girl aged 10-17 years with multiple sclerosis. CDR3 protein: CASSLPRVSYNEQFF. The CDR3 DNA follows: TGTGCCAGCAGCCTACCCAGGGTTTCCTACAATGAGCAGTTCTTC. The full variable domain, completed using reference TRBV7-8 and TRBJ2-1, is GAGVSQSPRYKVAKRGQDVALRCDPISGHVSLFWYQQALGQGPEFLTYFQNEAQLDKSGLPSDRFFAERPEGSVSTLKIQRTQQEDSAVYLCASSLPRVSYNEQFFGPGTRLTVL.